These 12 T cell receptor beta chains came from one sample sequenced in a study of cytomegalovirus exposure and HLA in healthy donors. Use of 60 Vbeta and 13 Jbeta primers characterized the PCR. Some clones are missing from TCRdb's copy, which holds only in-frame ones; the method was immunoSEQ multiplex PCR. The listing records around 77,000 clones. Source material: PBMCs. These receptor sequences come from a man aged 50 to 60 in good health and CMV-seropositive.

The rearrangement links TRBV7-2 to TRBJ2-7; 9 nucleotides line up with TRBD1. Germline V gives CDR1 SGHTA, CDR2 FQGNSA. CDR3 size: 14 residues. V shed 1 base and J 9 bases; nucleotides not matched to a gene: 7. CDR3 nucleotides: TGTGCCAGCAGCTTAGGACAGGGGGGCGGCGGGCAGTACGTC. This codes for CASSLGQGGGGQYV.

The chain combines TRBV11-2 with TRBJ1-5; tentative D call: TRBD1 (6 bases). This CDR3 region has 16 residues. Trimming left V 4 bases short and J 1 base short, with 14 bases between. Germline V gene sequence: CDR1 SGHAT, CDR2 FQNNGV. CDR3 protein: CASSSSTGGSNQPQHF. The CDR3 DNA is TGTGCCAGCAGCTCTTCGACAGGAGGCAGCAATCAGCCCCAGCATTTT. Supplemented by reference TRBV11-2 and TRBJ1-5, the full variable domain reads EAGVAQSPRYKIIEKRQSVAFWCNPISGHATLYWYQQILGQGPKLLIQFQNNGVVDDSQLPKDRFSAERLKGVDSTLKIQPAKLEDSAVYLCASSSSTGGSNQPQHFGDGTRLSIL.

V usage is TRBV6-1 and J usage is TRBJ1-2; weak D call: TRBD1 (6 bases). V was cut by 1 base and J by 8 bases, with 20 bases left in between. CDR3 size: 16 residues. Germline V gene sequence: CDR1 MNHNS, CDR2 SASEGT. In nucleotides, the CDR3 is TGTGCCAGCAGTGAAGTTAGTGGGGGCCCCGGTAAGGGCTACACCTTC. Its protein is CASSEVSGGPGKGYTF.

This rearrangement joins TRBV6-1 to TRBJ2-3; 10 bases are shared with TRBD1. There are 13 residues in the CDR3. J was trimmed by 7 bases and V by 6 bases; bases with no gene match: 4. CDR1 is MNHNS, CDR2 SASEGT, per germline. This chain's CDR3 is CASRGQGQNTQYF. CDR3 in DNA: TGTGCCAGCAGGGGACAGGGGCAAAATACGCAGTATTTT.

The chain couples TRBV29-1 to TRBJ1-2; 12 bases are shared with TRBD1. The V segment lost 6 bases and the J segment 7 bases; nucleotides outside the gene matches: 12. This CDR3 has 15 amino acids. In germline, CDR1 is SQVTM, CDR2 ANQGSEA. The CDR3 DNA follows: TGCAGCGTGGACCGGGACAGGGGGCTAATGTTTGGCTACACCTTC. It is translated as CSVDRDRGLMFGYTF. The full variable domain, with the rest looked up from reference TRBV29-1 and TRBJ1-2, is SAVISQKPSRDICQRGTSLTIQCQVDSQVTMMFWYRQQPGQSLTLIATANQGSEATYESGFVIDKFPISRPNLTFSTLTVSNMSPEDSSIYLCSVDRDRGLMFGYTFGSGTRLTVV.

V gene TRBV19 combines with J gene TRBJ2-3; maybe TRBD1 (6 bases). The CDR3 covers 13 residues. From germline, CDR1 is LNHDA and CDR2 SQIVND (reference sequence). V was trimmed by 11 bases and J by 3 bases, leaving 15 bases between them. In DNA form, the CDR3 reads TGTGCCTCAAAGGGGGACATTACAGATACGCAGTATTTT. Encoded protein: CASKGDITDTQYF.

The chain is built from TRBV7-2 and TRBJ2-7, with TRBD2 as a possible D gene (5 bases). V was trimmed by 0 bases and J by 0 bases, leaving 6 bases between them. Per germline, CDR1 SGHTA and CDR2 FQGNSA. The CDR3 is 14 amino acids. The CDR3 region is CASSLADFSYEQYF. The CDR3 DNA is TGTGCCAGCAGCTTAGCGGACTTCTCCTACGAGCAGTACTTC. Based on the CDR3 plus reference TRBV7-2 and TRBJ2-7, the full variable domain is GAGVSQSPSNKVTEKGKDVELRCDPISGHTALYWYRQSLGQGLEFLIYFQGNSAPDKSGLPSDRFSAERTGGSVSTLTIQRTQQEDSAVYLCASSLADFSYEQYFGPGTRLTVT.

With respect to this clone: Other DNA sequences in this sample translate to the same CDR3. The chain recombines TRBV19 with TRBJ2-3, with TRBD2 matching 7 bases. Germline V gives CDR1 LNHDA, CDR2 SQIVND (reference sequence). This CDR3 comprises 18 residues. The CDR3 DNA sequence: TGTGTCCATAGCAAGTTGGAGGGTCTAGCGGTTAGCACAGATACGCAGTATTTT. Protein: CVHSKLEGLAVSTDTQYF.

CDR3 protein: CASSQDKSLAGYTQYF. The DNA of the CDR3 is TGCGCCAGCAGCCAAGATAAGTCGCTAGCGGGGTATACGCAGTATTTT. The chain employs TRBV4-1 and TRBJ2-3; 9 bases map to TRBD2. The junction had 8 bases not matched to a gene; V was cut back by 0 bases and J by 7 bases. The CDR3 extends over 16 amino acids. Per germline, CDR1 MGHRA and CDR2 YSYEKL.

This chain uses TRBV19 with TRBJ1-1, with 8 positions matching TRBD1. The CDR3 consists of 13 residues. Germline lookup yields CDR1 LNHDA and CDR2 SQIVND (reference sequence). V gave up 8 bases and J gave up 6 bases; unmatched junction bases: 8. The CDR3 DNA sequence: TGTGCCAGTGCACGACAGGGGTTCGCTGAAGCTTTCTTT. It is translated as CASARQGFAEAFF.

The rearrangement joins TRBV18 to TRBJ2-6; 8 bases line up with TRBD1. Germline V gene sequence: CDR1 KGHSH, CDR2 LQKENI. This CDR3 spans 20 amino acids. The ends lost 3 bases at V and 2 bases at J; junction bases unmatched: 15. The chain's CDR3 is CASSPSDRDLLSTGANVLTF. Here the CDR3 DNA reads TGTGCCAGCTCACCTTCGGACAGGGATTTACTTTCAACTGGGGCCAACGTCCTGACTTTC.

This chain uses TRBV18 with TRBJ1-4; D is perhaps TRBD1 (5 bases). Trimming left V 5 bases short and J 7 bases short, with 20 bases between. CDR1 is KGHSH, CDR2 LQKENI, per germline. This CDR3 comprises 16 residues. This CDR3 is CASSSYLGTEGEKLFF. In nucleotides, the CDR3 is TGTGCCAGCTCATCCTACCTTGGGACTGAGGGTGAAAAACTGTTTTTT. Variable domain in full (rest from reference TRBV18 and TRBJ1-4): NAGVMQNPRHLVRRRGQEARLRCSPMKGHSHVYWYRQLPEEGLKFMVYLQKENIIDESGMPKERFSAEFPKEGPSILRIQQVVRGDSAAYFCASSSYLGTEGEKLFFGSGTQLSVL.